This TCR beta chain was recovered during a study of cytotoxic CD8 clonotypes in ibrutinib-treated CLL. As concerns this clone: Its antigen is undetermined.

Repertoires were generated with immunoSEQ multiplex PCR, while TCRdb's copy carries only in-frame clones and drops some. The table records 160,000 or so clones, about 80% of them present only once. The germline gives CDR1 SNHLY, CDR2 FYNNEI. This CDR3 comprises 16 residues. V shed 11 bases and J 7 bases; nucleotides not matched to a gene: 14. Study-wide results and limits: The study found clonality rose at ibrutinib response, then fell toward baseline at progression. Baseline clonality, higher than in age-matched healthy donors, tracked circulating CD8+ T-cell counts.

The origin of this receptor is a human donor with chronic lymphocytic leukemia. This chain connects TRBV2 to TRBJ2-5, with 15 bases matching TRBD2. The starting material was PBMCs, obtained after 12 months of ibrutinib treatment. Written as DNA, the CDR3 is TGTGCCGGGATCCCCGGGACTAGCGGGAGGATGGGGACCCAGTACTTC. The encoded protein is CAGIPGTSGRMGTQYF.